What follows is one T cell receptor (beta chain) and its context. The record originates from a study of blood T cell repertoires in COVID-19. About the research overall: Acute-phase and convalescent COVID-19 samples originated in the United States, Italy and Spain.

The CDR3 spans 14 residues. V shed 1 base and J shed 6 bases, with 7 bases lying between them. The germline V gene has CDR1 SEHNR and CDR2 FQNEAQ (reference sequence). The table came from immunoSEQ multiplex PCR; TCRdb's copy has only in-frame clones and leaves some out. The sample records about 400,000 clones, around 87% being singletons. The V gene is TRBV7-9, the J gene TRBJ1-6; D remains ambiguous. This clonotype was sampled from a human donor in a cohort sampled during active COVID-19. Material for sequencing was peripheral blood. CDR3 in amino acids: CASSLGQSNSPLHF. The CDR3 coding sequence is TGTGCCAGCAGCTTAGGCCAGTCTAATTCACCCCTCCACTTT. The full variable domain, its missing parts supplied by reference TRBV7-9 and TRBJ1-6, is DTGVSQNPRHKITKRGQNVTFRCDPISEHNRLYWYRQTLGQGPEFLTYFQNEAQLEKSRLLSDRFSAERPKGSFSTLEIQRTEQGDSAMYLCASSLGQSNSPLHFGNGTRLTVT.